A single sample is the source of the 7 T cell receptor beta chains below, sequenced in a study of shared clonotypes between healthy human individuals. Sequencing used immunoSEQ multiplex PCR; TCRdb keeps in-frame clones, though not all of them. The table records approximately 2.1 million clones, more than 85% of them present only once. Specimen: naive CD4+ T cells from PBMCs. The sample's subset: CD45RA+ positively selected. These receptors were obtained from a man between 18 and 35 years old in good health. Some clones in this sample may be carry-over from other donors' samples.

This clone was seen at least ten times. Different DNA sequences within this sample yield the same CDR3. The gene calls are TRBV7-9 and TRBJ1-1, with a tentative D call TRBD1 (6 bases). Trimming pared 3 bases from V and 1 base from J, leaving 6 bases between. This CDR3 is 13 amino acids long. Germline values: CDR1 SEHNR, CDR2 FQNEAQ (reference sequence). The CDR3 DNA sequence: TGTGCCAGCAGCTTGACAGGGAACACTGAAGCTTTCTTT. The encoded protein is CASSLTGNTEAFF.

The V and J genes are TRBV18 and TRBJ1-2; D possibly corresponds to TRBD1 (5 bases). CDR3 length: 15 residues. V gave up 2 bases and J gave up 7 bases, with 17 bases separating them. Germline-derived CDR1 and CDR2 are KGHSH and LQKENI. CDR3 coding DNA: TGTGCCAGCTCACCAGAGCAGGGAGGTACCCTTGGCTACACCTTC. Translated, it gives CASSPEQGGTLGYTF.

The table lists this clone with a count of one. V gene TRBV30 combines with J gene TRBJ2-7; D unclear. This CDR3 region has 12 residues. Germline loops: CDR1 GTSNPN, CDR2 SVGIG (reference sequence). Trimming shortened V by 7 bases and J by 2 bases, and 12 bases separated the two germline ends. For the CDR3, the DNA is TGTGCCTATGGACGGCGGCCCTACGAGCAGTACTTC. Translation gives CAYGRRPYEQYF.

The V call is TRBV7-9, the J call TRBJ2-2; TRBD1 agrees at 9 bases. Looked up from germline, CDR1 is SEHNR and CDR2 is FQNEAQ (reference sequence). Germline trimming cut 2 bases from V and 3 bases from J; bases unmatched to any gene: 10. The CDR3 totals 18 residues. CDR3 DNA: TGTGCCAGCAGCTTAATGTGGACAGGGGCGCGGTACACCGGGGAGCTGTTTTTT. Protein sequence: CASSLMWTGARYTGELFF.

About this clone itself: The same CDR3 can be traced to other DNA sequences in this sample. The chain links TRBV9 to TRBJ2-7; 7 nucleotides align to TRBD1. Germline CDR1 SGDLS, CDR2 YYNGEE. With V trimmed by 2 bases and J by 0 bases, 2 bases remained unmatched. This CDR3 has 14 amino acids. The CDR3 coding sequence is TGTGCCAGCAGCGTTCGGGACAGCTCCTACGAGCAGTACTTC. It specifies CASSVRDSSYEQYF.

V gene TRBV10-3 combines with J gene TRBJ1-2; D gene uncertain. Per the germline V gene, CDR1 is ENHRY and CDR2 is SYGVKD. The CDR3 runs 14 residues. With 0 bases removed from V and 7 bases from J, the gap between germline ends came to 12 bases. Here the CDR3 reads CAISESTARGGYTF. CDR3 nucleotides: TGTGCCATCAGTGAGTCAACGGCACGGGGTGGCTACACCTTC.

This chain joins TRBV10-3 and TRBJ1-6; TRBD1 agrees at 7 bases. The CDR3 loop spans 15 amino acids. The germline V gene encodes CDR1 ENHRY and CDR2 SYGVKD. The V and J ends lost 2 bases and 4 bases, in that order; junction bases with no gene match: 2. The CDR3 DNA sequence: TGTGCCATCAGTGAGCTGGGACAGTATAATTCACCCCTCCACTTT. Amino acids: CAISELGQYNSPLHF.